Each of the 20 T cell receptor beta chains below was sequenced from the same sample in a study of T cells in Graves' hyperthyroidism and ophthalmopathy. Amplification of TCR beta CDR3 regions was performed using RNA transcripts as template. HTBI primers were employed in a first-round RT-PCR of the TCR CDR3. MiXCR was run by TCRdb on the multiplex PCR reads, yielding one entry per CDR3 protein. Of about 500,000 distinct CDR3 sequences in the sample, 15% to 20% were seen once. The sample was blood. The receptor source for this set is a woman in her 30s with Graves' ophthalmopathy.

This chain connects TRBV28 to TRBJ1-2; possibly TRBD1 for D (5 bases). This CDR3 has 13 amino acids. V was cut by 8 bases and J by 8 bases, with 18 bases left in between. Germline lookup yields CDR1 MDHEN and CDR2 SYDVKM. The CDR3 reads CASGGGTPYGYTF. The CDR3 nucleotides read TGTGCCAGCGGGGGAGGGACCCCCTACGGCTACACCTTC.

In its sample, this clonotype was seen many times. This chain joins TRBV2 and TRBJ1-5; no definite D call. With 4 bases removed from V and 2 bases from J, the gap between germline ends came to 12 bases. There are 15 residues in the CDR3. CDR1 SNHLY and CDR2 FYNNEI come from the germline V gene. CDR3 loop: CASSGWDVGNQPQHF. DNA for the CDR3: TGTGCCAGCAGTGGATGGGATGTTGGCAATCAGCCCCAGCATTTT.

This chain connects TRBV9 to TRBJ2-7; TRBD2 agrees at 9 bases. CDR3 size: 15 residues. J lost 4 bases, V lost 0 bases, and 5 bases had no gene match. Germline lookup yields CDR1 SGDLS and CDR2 YYNGEE. The DNA for the CDR3 is TGTGCCAGCAGCGTAGAGGCTAGCGGGAAATACGAGCAGTACTTC. It is translated as CASSVEASGKYEQYF. Full variable domain (rest looked up from reference TRBV9 and TRBJ2-7): DSGVTQTPKHLITATGQRVTLRCSPRSGDLSVYWYQQSLDQGLQFLIQYYNGEERAKGNILERFSAQQFPDLHSELNLSSLELGDSALYFCASSVEASGKYEQYFGPGTRLTVT.

The chain combines TRBV4-3 with TRBJ1-3, with D hard to call. The germline CDR1 and CDR2 sequences are LGHNA and YSLEER. Trimming pared 0 bases from V and 0 bases from J, leaving 9 bases between. The CDR3 is made up of 16 amino acids. The CDR3 DNA is TGCGCCAGCAGCCAAGATGCCGTCAGCTCTGGAAACACCATATATTTT. This translates into CASSQDAVSSGNTIYF.

This clonotype was observed at least ten times. This sequence joins TRBV28 and TRBJ1-4, with 8 bases aligning to TRBD1. V shed 1 base, J shed 8 bases, and the junction held 12 bases outside the gene matches. Germline CDR1 reads MDHEN; CDR2 reads SYDVKM. There are 17 residues in the CDR3. The CDR3 DNA follows: TGTGCCAGCAGTTTATATGGCCTCAGGGGGCGAGGGGAAAAACTGTTTTTT. The encoded protein is CASSLYGLRGRGEKLFF.

This clonotype has just a few counts. The rearrangement joins TRBV12-3 or TRBV12-4 to TRBJ2-1; 7 bases match TRBD1. The trim removed 4 bases at V and 8 bases at J, leaving 8 bases unmatched. This CDR3 has 14 amino acids. Here the CDR3 reads CASSSGTDGHEQFF. The CDR3, as DNA: TGTGCCAGCAGTTCCGGGACAGACGGGCATGAGCAGTTCTTC.

This clonotype was counted only a few times. The junction departs from germline at one end; a sequencing error may be responsible. The rearrangement links TRBV3-1 to TRBJ2-1; the D gene could be TRBD1 or TRBD2 (5 bases each). The CDR3 covers 16 residues. In germline, CDR1 is LGHDT, CDR2 YNNKEL (reference sequence). For the CDR3, the DNA is TGTGCCAGCAGCCAAGGGGGCCTGGGGGTCTACAATGGGCAGTTCTTC. Protein product: CASSQGGLGVYNGQFF.

This clonotype was picked up a small number of times. The chain is built from TRBV7-2 and TRBJ1-6; D is undetermined. In germline, CDR1 is SGHTA, CDR2 FQGNSA. Trimming shortened V by 5 bases and J by 5 bases, and 10 bases separated the two germline ends. This CDR3 contains 14 residues. Written as DNA, the CDR3 is TGTGCCAGCAGCCCCACAGCAAATAATTCACCCCTCCACTTT. It yields the protein CASSPTANNSPLHF.

The CDR3 here is CSARDPRTSGWGDTGELFF. CDR3 DNA: TGCAGTGCTAGAGATCCCCGGACTAGCGGGTGGGGGGACACCGGGGAGCTGTTTTTT. This rearrangement joins TRBV20-1 to TRBJ2-2; TRBD2 agrees at 11 bases. This CDR3 has 19 amino acids. V trimming: 0 bases; J trimming: 3 bases; junction bases outside the gene matches: 12. Germline lookup yields CDR1 DFQATT and CDR2 SNEGSKA (reference sequence).

Ten or more counts support this clonotype. The V call is TRBV19, the J call TRBJ2-1, with D perhaps TRBD1 or TRBD2 (5 bases each). Germline V gene data show CDR1 as LNHDA and CDR2 as SQIVND (reference sequence). Trimming pared 7 bases from V and 8 bases from J, leaving 18 bases between. This CDR3 region has 14 residues. The CDR3 is CASTGTFGGDEQFF. The DNA of the CDR3 is TGTGCCAGTACCGGGACCTTCGGCGGCGATGAGCAGTTCTTC.

The J gene is TRBJ2-7, the V gene TRBV29-1; 12 bases are a match to TRBD2. The V gene's germline CDR1 is SQVTM and CDR2 ANQGSEA. Trimming at V came to 4 bases and at J to 7 bases, leaving 11 bases not matched to a gene. The CDR3 runs to 15 residues. The chain's CDR3 is CSVARLAGGPGEQYF. In nucleotides, the CDR3 is TGCAGCGTTGCGCGGCTAGCGGGAGGGCCAGGGGAGCAGTACTTC.

On this clonotype: It may be a read error: a sequence one base away is much more abundant. The chain employs TRBV5-1 and TRBJ2-2; D might be TRBD1 or TRBD2, each matching 5 bases. This CDR3 spans 16 amino acids. CDR1 is SGHRS and CDR2 is YFSETQ in the germline V gene. In DNA, the CDR3 is TGCGCCAGCAGCTTGGTTAGGACACCGAACACCGGGGAGCCGTTTTTT. Encoded protein: CASSLVRTPNTGEPFF. Supplemented by reference TRBV5-1 and TRBJ2-2, the full variable domain reads KAGVTQTPRYLIKTRGQQVTLSCSPISGHRSVSWYQQTPGQGLQFLFEYFSETQRNKGNFPGRFSGRQFSNSRSEMNVSTLELGDSALYLCASSLVRTPNTGEPFFGEGSRLTVL.

This clonotype has a handful of counts. The V call is TRBV14, the J call TRBJ1-6; the match to TRBD1 covers 10 bases. The CDR3 has 14 residues. CDR1 is SGHDN and CDR2 is FVKESK in the germline V gene. J gave up 14 bases and V 5 bases, and 9 bases lay outside the gene matches. CDR3 region: CASSATGGVLALHF. CDR3 in DNA: TGTGCCAGCAGCGCGACAGGGGGCGTTTTAGCCCTCCACTTT. The entire variable domain, with the rest obtained from reference TRBV14 and TRBJ1-6, is as follows: EAGVTQFPSHSVIEKGQTVTLRCDPISGHDNLYWYRRVMGKEIKFLLHFVKESKQDESGMPNNRFLAERTGGTYSTLKVQPAELEDSGVYFCASSATGGVLALHFGNGTRLTVT.

The V gene is TRBV28, the J gene TRBJ1-2; D gene unclear. Per germline, CDR1 MDHEN and CDR2 SYDVKM. The CDR3 extends over 11 amino acids. V lost 2 bases, J lost 6 bases, and 4 bases lay in between. CDR3 in DNA: TGTGCCAGCAGTTTAATAGATGGCTACACCTTC. As protein: CASSLIDGYTF.

This clonotype was observed a handful of times. This sequence joins TRBV5-4 and TRBJ2-7; the D call may be TRBD1 or TRBD2 (5 bases each). The CDR3 runs 14 residues. From germline, CDR1 is SGHNT and CDR2 YYREEE (reference sequence). Trimming removed 0 bases from V and 5 bases from J, with 12 bases in between. The CDR3 loop reads CASSLGRLGDEQYF. DNA of the CDR3: TGTGCCAGCAGCTTGGGGAGGCTGGGGGACGAGCAGTACTTC.

In its sample, this clonotype was seen a few times. The chain employs TRBV15 and TRBJ1-5; D gene unclear. Germline lookup yields CDR1 LNHNV and CDR2 YYDKDF (reference sequence). Trimming left V 1 base short and J 7 bases short, with 11 bases between. This CDR3 is 14 amino acids long. The CDR3 nucleotides read TGTGCCACCAGCAGAGGCGGGGTAGGGCAGCCCCAGCATTTT. Translating it yields CATSRGGVGQPQHF.

A few counts support this clonotype. This chain connects TRBV27 to TRBJ2-5; 10 bases line up with TRBD1. This CDR3 has 15 amino acids. Unmatched junction bases numbered 8, after V lost 5 bases and J lost 5 bases. CDR1 is MNHEY and CDR2 is SMNVEV in the germline V gene (reference sequence). DNA for the CDR3: TGTGCCAGCAGTCCGGGGACAGGGGTTCAGGAGACCCAGTACTTC. Encoded protein: CASSPGTGVQETQYF.

This clonotype has a count of ten or more. The chain couples TRBV12-3 or TRBV12-4 to TRBJ2-1; D may be TRBD1 (5 bases). The CDR3 extends over 15 amino acids. The V end lost 4 bases, the J end lost 6 bases, and 16 bases lay between the germline ends. CDR3 sequence: CASSSTAIPGNEQFF. The CDR3 coding sequence is TGTGCCAGCAGTTCGACAGCGATCCCGGGCAATGAGCAGTTCTTC.

The chain joins TRBV28 to TRBJ2-2; the D gene is possibly TRBD2 (6 bases). V lost 7 bases, J lost 4 bases, and 13 bases lay in between. Per germline, CDR1 MDHEN and CDR2 SYDVKM. CDR3 length: 14 residues. CDR3 DNA: TGTGCCAGCACCCCCACTAGCCCCACCGGGGAGCTGTTTTTT. Translated: CASTPTSPTGELFF. The entire variable domain, with the rest obtained from reference TRBV28 and TRBJ2-2, is as follows: DVKVTQSSRYLVKRTGEKVFLECVQDMDHENMFWYRQDPGLGLRLIYFSYDVKMKEKGDIPEGYSVSREKKERFSLILESASTNQTSMYLCASTPTSPTGELFFGEGSRLTVL.

The sample holds many counts of this clonotype. The chain recombines TRBV5-5 with TRBJ2-5, with D possibly matching TRBD2 (6 bases). This CDR3 is 14 amino acids long. Deletions cut 2 bases from V and 4 bases from J, with 12 bases between. Germline values: CDR1 SGHKS, CDR2 YYEKEE (reference sequence). CDR3 amino acids: CASSFTGGRETQYF. CDR3 in DNA: TGTGCCAGCAGCTTCACAGGAGGGCGAGAGACCCAGTACTTC.